This entry is about one T cell receptor (beta chain). Its antigen is still unknown. Trimming took 3 bases from V and 6 from J, leaving 14 bases between them. Germline assignment: CDR1 LNHDA and CDR2 SQIVND (reference sequence). This CDR3 comprises 15 residues. This sample stems from a study of regulatory dendritic cells for organ transplantation. Study-wide context: Monocytes received vitamin D3 on days 0 and 4, IL-10 on day 4.

CFSE-labeled sorted T cells met regulatory or mature dendritic cells for 5 to 6 days. Whole-study findings and limits: Alloreactive memory CD8+ T cell pools varied considerably between individuals. Memory CD8+ T cells were the most oligoclonal; naive cells were highly diverse.

The assay was immunoSEQ multiplex PCR, and TCRdb's table has in-frame clones only and misses some. The profile covers more than 10,000 clones, with roughly 60% appearing a single time and more than 0.95% taken by the ten largest. The chain is built from TRBV19 and TRBJ2-2; D perhaps matches TRBD2 (6 bases). Material for sequencing was naive CD8+ T cells from blood cultured with dendritic cells. The subset here: CD45RA+ naive T cells. The sequence was collected from a human donor in good health. The CDR3 is CASSIAGSGAGELFF. In DNA, the CDR3 is TGTGCCAGTAGTATCGCTGGGTCGGGGGCCGGGGAGCTGTTTTTT. Filled out from reference TRBV19 and TRBJ2-2, the complete variable domain reads DGGITQSPKYLFRKEGQNVTLSCEQNLNHDAMYWYRQDPGQGLRLIYYSQIVNDFQKGDIAEGYSVSREKKESFPLTVTSAQKNPTAFYLCASSIAGSGAGELFFGEGSRLTVL.